This is a list of T cell receptor beta chains from one sample in a study of T-cell reconstitution after alpha-beta-depleted transplantation in children. TCRdb re-analysed the PCR reads in MiXCR, keeping a single row per CDR3 protein. This table has roughly 200,000 distinct CDR3 sequences, more than 6.5% appearing once. The sample consisted of PBMCs from the stem cell graft donor, taken from the stem cell graft. The receptors shown here come from a human donor who donated a stem cell graft to a child with Wiskott-Aldrich syndrome. Each CDR3 is given with its conserved first and last residue. The order of the fields is clone size, D gene, V gene, J gene, CDR3 DNA, CDR3 protein. A D gene is named only where the DNA matches it firmly. The size field is filled for only some rows; it gives once, few, many or a size class.

>-|-|TRBV18|TRBJ1-3
TGTGCCAGCTCACCACCGACGAGGGACACCATATATTTT
CASSPPTRDTIYF
>many|-|TRBV5-1|TRBJ2-5
TGCGCCAGCAACAGGGAGTCTCGAGAGACCCAGTACTTC
CASNRESRETQYF
>many|TRBD1|TRBV29-1|TRBJ2-7
TGCAGCGTTGAATCGGGACAGGGGTTTCTCGAGCAGTACTTC
CSVESGQGFLEQYF
>many|-|TRBV12-3/TRBV12-4|TRBJ2-1
TGTGCCAGCAGTTTTGGAGGCTTAAACGCCTACAATGAGCAGTTCTTC
CASSFGGLNAYNEQFF
>many|-|TRBV12-3/TRBV12-4|TRBJ2-3
TGTGCCAGCAGTTTAATGGCGTCAGATACGCAGTATTTT
CASSLMASDTQYF
>few|-|TRBV5-1|TRBJ2-5
TGCGCCAGCAGCACCGGGCCCCTAGAAGAGACCCAGTACTTC
CASSTGPLEETQYF
>many|TRBD1|TRBV28|TRBJ2-7
TGTGCCAGCAGTACACCGGGACAGGGCTCCTACGAGCAGTACTTC
CASSTPGQGSYEQYF
>few|-|TRBV5-1|TRBJ1-4
TGCGCCAGCAGCTCGGGATCAATAGCTGGGAATGAAAAACTGTTTTTT
CASSSGSIAGNEKLFF
>many|-|TRBV20-1|TRBJ1-1
TGCAGTGCTCGCAGGGCTGAAGCTTTCTTT
CSARRAEAFF
>many|TRBD2|TRBV7-2|TRBJ2-7
TGTGCCAGCAGCTTCCCGGGACTAAACTACGAGCAGTACTTC
CASSFPGLNYEQYF
>few|TRBD1|TRBV19|TRBJ1-1
TGTGCCAGTACCCCAGGGGGACGCACTGAAGCTTTCTTT
CASTPGGRTEAFF
>many|TRBD2|TRBV7-9|TRBJ2-4
TGTGCCAGCAGCTTTGCGGGAGTGTCAGACATTCAGTACTTC
CASSFAGVSDIQYF
>few|TRBD2|TRBV20-1|TRBJ2-1
TGCAGTGCGGGACTAGCGGGTCTCACAGATGAGCAGTTCTTC
CSAGLAGLTDEQFF
>many|-|TRBV10-2|TRBJ2-7
TGCGCCAGCAGTGAGTCCAGGGTTTTCGAGCAGTACTTC
CASSESRVFEQYF
>many|-|TRBV12-3/TRBV12-4|TRBJ1-2
TGTGCCAGCAGTCGGGACAAGCTCTATGGCTACACCTTC
CASSRDKLYGYTF
>-|-|TRBV7-2|TRBJ2-5
TGTGCCAGCAGCTCAAGGGGGGACAGTCACCAAGAGACCCAGTACTTC
CASSSRGDSHQETQYF
>many|-|TRBV15|TRBJ1-1
TGTGCCACCAGCAGAGATAAGAACCTTGAAGCTTTCTTT
CATSRDKNLEAFF
>many|-|TRBV20-1|TRBJ1-6
TGCAGTGCTTGGGCCCCGCCTAATTCACCCCTCCACTTT
CSAWAPPNSPLHF
>many|-|TRBV7-9|TRBJ2-2
TGTGCCAGCAGCTTATGGCGGACGAACACCGGGGAGCTGTTTTTT
CASSLWRTNTGELFF
>many|TRBD1|TRBV10-3|TRBJ1-2
TGTGCCATCAGTGAGCCAGGACAGGGGGCGAAAACCTTC
CAISEPGQGAKTF
>many|-|TRBV6-1|TRBJ2-6
TGTGCCAGCAGTGAAGCGGACTCTGGGGCCAACGTCCTGACTTTC
CASSEADSGANVLTF
>many|TRBD1|TRBV4-1|TRBJ1-2
TGCGCCAGCAGCCAAGACGACAGGGATTTTGGCTATGGCTACACCTTC
CASSQDDRDFGYGYTF
>-|-|TRBV6-1|TRBJ1-2
TGTGCCAGCAGTGAATACGGGGTGTCTGGCTACACCTTC
CASSEYGVSGYTF
>-|-|TRBV5-6|TRBJ1-4
TGTGCCAGCAGCTTGCGCGCAGGGTGGGTTGCGACTAATGAAAAACTGTTTTTT
CASSLRAGWVATNEKLFF
>many|-|TRBV25-1|TRBJ2-3
TGTGCCAGCAGTGAATATCAGGACAGAGCAACAGATACGCAGTATTTT
CASSEYQDRATDTQYF
>many|TRBD1|TRBV20-1|TRBJ2-1
TGCAGTGCTAGAGATCACGGGACAGGCAATGAGCAGTTCTTC
CSARDHGTGNEQFF
>few|TRBD2|TRBV5-1|TRBJ2-5
TGCGCCAGCAGCCCCGGCGGTAGCGGGAGAGGCGAGACCCAGTACTTC
CASSPGGSGRGETQYF
>many|-|TRBV12-3/TRBV12-4|TRBJ2-5
TGTGCCAGCAGTGGGGGGCTTCGGGAGACCCAGTACTTC
CASSGGLRETQYF
>many|-|TRBV7-9|TRBJ1-6
TGTGCCAGCAGTCTCGACTCCACAGTCCTCCACTTT
CASSLDSTVLHF
>many|-|TRBV7-2|TRBJ2-1
TGTGCCAGCAGCTTACACGGCACGCTGGGGTACAATGAGCAGTTCTTC
CASSLHGTLGYNEQFF
>medium-sized|-|TRBV20-1|TRBJ2-7
TGCAGTGCTAGGACTACTGGAAAGCACCTCTACGAGCAGTACTTC
CSARTTGKHLYEQYF
>many|-|TRBV24-1|TRBJ1-5
TGTGCCACCAGTGATTCAGGGATTGGGGGGTATCAGCCCCAGCATTTT
CATSDSGIGGYQPQHF
>many|-|TRBV29-1|TRBJ1-4
TGCAGCGGACAGGCAACTAATGAAAAACTGTTTTTT
CSGQATNEKLFF
>-|TRBD2|TRBV28|TRBJ2-4
TGTGCCAGCAGTTTCTGGCGGAAAAACGTAGCGGGGGGCCCGATGAAAAACATTCAGTACTTC
CASSFWRKNVAGGPMKNIQYF
>-|-|TRBV24-1|TRBJ2-3
TGTGCCACCAGTGACCGGGACACAGATACGCAGTATTTT
CATSDRDTDTQYF
>many|-|TRBV7-6|TRBJ1-6
TGTGCCAGCAGCTTAAAACCGACAGCGAATTCACCCCTCCACTTT
CASSLKPTANSPLHF
>-|-|TRBV4-2|TRBJ2-1
TGTGCCAGCAGTCCAGGGTCAGACAATGAGCAGTTCTTC
CASSPGSDNEQFF
>many|-|TRBV3-1|TRBJ2-3
TGTGCCAGCAGCCCTCAGGGGGGGGGTACAGATACGCAGTATTTT
CASSPQGGGTDTQYF
>many|-|TRBV12-3/TRBV12-4|TRBJ2-6
TGTGCCAGCACCGGGAGCTCTGGGGCCAACGTCCTGACTTTC
CASTGSSGANVLTF
>many|TRBD2|TRBV24-1|TRBJ2-7
TGTGCCACCAGTCCCCGGGGGGAATACGAGCAGTACTTC
CATSPRGEYEQYF
>few|-|TRBV20-1|TRBJ1-5
TGCAGTGCTAGAGCGCAGGGAAGCAATCAGCCCCAGCATTTT
CSARAQGSNQPQHF